Shown below are 32 T cell receptor beta chains from a single sample sequenced in a study of blood T cell repertoires in COVID-19. Measured with immunoSEQ multiplex PCR; TCRdb has only the in-frame clones, and not every one. In the table there are about 170,000 clones, roughly 84% of which are singletons. Sequenced sample: peripheral blood. The source of these receptors is a woman aged 80 or older with active or convalescent COVID-19.

J is TRBJ2-3 and V is TRBV19; possible D gene TRBD2, 6 bases. CDR1 is LNHDA, CDR2 SQIVND, per germline (reference sequence). Trimming removed 8 bases from V and 4 bases from J, with 13 bases in between. This CDR3 region has 13 residues. The CDR3 protein is CASGRPPPDTQYF. CDR3 nucleotide sequence: TGTGCCAGTGGGAGGCCACCCCCAGATACGCAGTATTTT.

The table lists this clone with a few counts. The chain uses TRBV7-9 and TRBJ1-2, with 8 bases that match TRBD1. V lost 2 bases, J lost 3 bases, and 2 bases stayed unmatched. Looked up from germline, CDR1 is SEHNR and CDR2 is FQNEAQ (reference sequence). The CDR3 sequence is 14 residues long. The CDR3 sequence is CASSLNRGDYGYTF. CDR3 DNA: TGTGCCAGCAGCTTAAACAGGGGGGACTATGGCTACACCTTC.

The chain is built from TRBV7-8 and TRBJ2-3; D is undetermined. CDR3 size: 14 residues. V lost 3 bases and J lost 2, with 9 bases in between. Germline V gives CDR1 SGHVS, CDR2 FQNEAQ. The CDR3 coding sequence is TGTGCCAGCAGCTTGAGTTCCACCACAGATACGCAGTATTTT. Its translation is CASSLSSTTDTQYF.

This CDR3 reads CASSDRQGSYSGNTIYF. The DNA for the CDR3 is TGTGCCAGCAGTGATAGACAGGGATCCTACTCTGGAAACACCATATATTTT. The V and J genes are TRBV6-1 and TRBJ1-3, with TRBD1 matching over 7 bases. The CDR3 spans 17 residues. CDR1 and CDR2 from the germline V gene are MNHNS and SASEGT. With 3 bases clipped from V and 0 bases from J, the junction kept 8 bases outside the gene matches.

The chain recombines TRBV9 with TRBJ2-5, with D possibly matching TRBD1 (5 bases). Germline values: CDR1 SGDLS, CDR2 YYNGEE. The CDR3 is 14 residues long. The V end lost 0 bases, the J end lost 6 bases, and 12 bases lay between the germline ends. The CDR3 spells CASSVDPGPKTQYF. The CDR3 DNA follows: TGTGCCAGCAGCGTAGATCCAGGGCCCAAGACCCAGTACTTC. Filled out from reference TRBV9 and TRBJ2-5, the complete variable domain reads DSGVTQTPKHLITATGQRVTLRCSPRSGDLSVYWYQQSLDQGLQFLIQYYNGEERAKGNILERFSAQQFPDLHSELNLSSLELGDSALYFCASSVDPGPKTQYFGPGTRLLVL.

The chain joins TRBV11-2 to TRBJ1-2, with a possible D match to TRBD1 (6 bases). Germline-derived CDR1 and CDR2 are SGHAT and FQNNGV. Trimming pared 5 bases from V and 4 bases from J, leaving 14 bases between. This CDR3 comprises 14 residues. CDR3 residues: CASSVGGGPYGYTF. CDR3 DNA: TGTGCCAGCAGCGTAGGGGGGGGGCCCTATGGCTACACCTTC.

The V and J genes are TRBV29-1 and TRBJ1-1; tentative D call: TRBD1 (5 bases). V was cut by 8 bases and J by 1 base, with 14 bases left in between. The germline V gene has CDR1 SQVTM and CDR2 ANQGSEA. CDR3 length: 13 residues. The CDR3: CSTEGLSNTEAFF. The CDR3 nucleotides are TGCAGCACGGAGGGACTCTCGAACACTGAAGCTTTCTTT. Combining the CDR3 with reference TRBV29-1 and TRBJ1-1 gives the whole variable domain SAVISQKPSRDICQRGTSLTIQCQVDSQVTMMFWYRQQPGQSLTLIATANQGSEATYESGFVIDKFPISRPNLTFSTLTVSNMSPEDSSIYLCSTEGLSNTEAFFGQGTRLTVV.

CDR3 nucleotides: TGTGCCAGCAGCTTGGCCGGCAGGGGTGACACTGAAGCTTTCTTT. It encodes CASSLAGRGDTEAFF. The chain recombines TRBV5-4 with TRBJ1-1; a weak D match, TRBD1 (6 bases). This CDR3 spans 15 amino acids. V dropped 0 bases and J dropped 3 bases, with 12 bases sitting between them. Germline V gives CDR1 SGHNT, CDR2 YYREEE (reference sequence). The whole variable domain, remainder taken from reference TRBV5-4 and TRBJ1-1, is ETGVTQSPTHLIKTRGQQVTLRCSSQSGHNTVSWYQQALGQGPQFIFQYYREEENGRGNFPPRFSGLQFPNYSSELNVNALELDDSALYLCASSLAGRGDTEAFFGQGTRLTVV.

This clone was observed a few times. This chain uses TRBV2 with TRBJ1-5; TRBD1 agrees at 7 bases. With 7 bases clipped from V and 1 base from J, the junction kept 4 bases outside the gene matches. CDR1 is SNHLY, CDR2 FYNNEI, per germline. CDR3 length: 14 residues. CDR3 residues: CASKGGSSNQPQHF. Here the CDR3 DNA reads TGTGCCAGCAAAGGGGGCTCGAGCAATCAGCCCCAGCATTTT.

This rearrangement joins TRBV12-3 or TRBV12-4 to TRBJ2-1, with TRBD1 identical over 7 bases. The CDR3 extends over 13 amino acids. V lost 2 bases to trimming and J lost 7 bases; unmatched junction nucleotides: 2. CDR3 region: CASSLSRGNEQFF. The DNA for the CDR3 is TGTGCCAGCAGTTTAAGCAGGGGGAATGAGCAGTTCTTC.

This clone was counted a single time. The chain employs TRBV6-2 or TRBV6-3 and TRBJ1-2; 10 positions match TRBD1. The CDR3 has 14 amino acids. V trimming: 0 bases; J trimming: 7 bases; junction bases outside the gene matches: 2. CDR1 and CDR2 (germline): MNHEY, SVGEGT. The CDR3 region is CASSYSGQGTGYTF. CDR3 DNA: TGTGCCAGCAGTTACTCGGGACAGGGGACTGGCTACACCTTC.

J is TRBJ2-3 and V is TRBV5-5; TRBD2 matches 12 bases. The CDR3 has 18 residues. The trim removed 3 bases at V and 2 bases at J, leaving 10 bases unmatched. The germline CDR1 and CDR2 sequences are SGHKS and YYEKEE (reference sequence). The DNA for the CDR3 is TGTGCCAGCAGCTCGGGAAACCTAGCGGGAGGGACCACAGATACGCAGTATTTT. It encodes CASSSGNLAGGTTDTQYF.

The J gene is TRBJ1-1, the V gene TRBV18, with D possibly being TRBD1 (5 bases). This CDR3 region has 14 residues. Per the germline V gene, CDR1 is KGHSH and CDR2 is LQKENI. Trimming pared 3 bases from V and 1 base from J, leaving 9 bases between. The CDR3 here is CASSPVTGNTEAFF. CDR3 nucleotides: TGTGCCAGCTCACCTGTAACAGGGAACACTGAAGCTTTCTTT.

The rearrangement uses TRBV29-1 and TRBJ2-1; 7 nucleotides match TRBD1. Germline CDR1 SQVTM, CDR2 ANQGSEA. CDR3 size: 12 residues. V lost 7 bases and J lost 3; bases outside the gene matches: 3. Written as DNA, the CDR3 is TGCAGCGGTCGGGACAGCTACAATGAGCAGTTCTTC. Translated, it gives CSGRDSYNEQFF.

The chain links TRBV7-3 to TRBJ1-1; no clear D. The CDR3 consists of 13 residues. Trimming pared 8 bases from V and 0 bases from J, leaving 10 bases between. Germline lookup yields CDR1 SGHTA and CDR2 FQGTGA. The CDR3 protein is CASQSQVNTEAFF. CDR3 DNA: TGTGCCAGCCAGAGCCAGGTGAACACTGAAGCTTTCTTT.

This chain links TRBV6-1 with TRBJ1-5; D is unresolved. The CDR3 runs 16 residues. V gave up 2 bases and J gave up 3 bases, with 14 bases separating them. The V gene's germline CDR1 is MNHNS and CDR2 SASEGT. CDR3 coding DNA: TGTGCCAGCAGTGAAATGGGCCCTAGCCTCAATCAGCCCCAGCATTTT. This translates into CASSEMGPSLNQPQHF.

This clone was seen only a few times. The chain recombines TRBV15 with TRBJ1-2; TRBD1 matches 9 bases. V was clipped by 2 bases and J by 4 bases; unmatched bases: 11. The germline CDR1 and CDR2 sequences are LNHNV and YYDKDF (reference sequence). This CDR3 comprises 17 residues. The CDR3 DNA reads as TGTGCCACCAGCAGATCAAGAGGGACAGGGAACGCCTATGGCTACACCTTC. Translated: CATSRSRGTGNAYGYTF.

The chain combines TRBV6-6 with TRBJ2-1; D is perhaps TRBD2 (7 bases). The CDR3 is made up of 13 amino acids. The germline CDR1 and CDR2 sequences are MNHNY and SVGAGI (reference sequence). V was cut by 8 bases and J by 11 bases, with 19 bases left in between. CDR3: CASHARGPEQQFF. For the CDR3, the DNA is TGTGCCAGCCATGCGCGGGGGCCGGAGCAGCAGTTCTTC.

The chain couples TRBV5-1 to TRBJ2-3; D remains unclear. The CDR3 loop spans 14 amino acids. Germline V gives CDR1 SGHRS, CDR2 YFSETQ. Trimming took off 0 bases at V and 3 bases at J, with 8 bases between the two ends. In DNA, the CDR3 is TGCGCCAGCAGCTTGGGAACTTCGACAGATACGCAGTATTTT. As protein: CASSLGTSTDTQYF.

The rearrangement uses TRBV5-1 and TRBJ2-3; D gene uncertain. The germline CDR1 and CDR2 sequences are SGHRS and YFSETQ. V lost 3 bases to trimming and J lost 6 bases, with 11 bases between them. This CDR3 spans 13 amino acids. This CDR3 reads CASSSMGADTQYF. The CDR3 bases are TGCGCCAGCAGCTCGATGGGCGCGGATACGCAGTATTTT.

The rearrangement joins TRBV2 to TRBJ2-1; 11 positions match TRBD1. V was pared by 6 bases and J by 3 bases, with 4 bases of the junction left unmatched. The CDR3 is 15 amino acids. Germline CDR1 and CDR2: SNHLY and FYNNEI. CDR3 sequence (DNA): TGTGCCAGCAGGTGGGGACAGGGGGGCTACAATGAGCAGTTCTTC. It encodes CASRWGQGGYNEQFF.

The chain is built from TRBV11-2 and TRBJ2-1, with 8 positions matching TRBD2. The CDR3 length is 16 residues. Germline V gives CDR1 SGHAT, CDR2 FQNNGV. The V gene end was trimmed by 5 bases and the J gene end by 2 bases; junction bases not matched to a gene: 8. The chain's CDR3 is CASSVGGSGTYNEQFF. CDR3 coding DNA: TGTGCCAGCAGCGTCGGAGGTAGCGGGACCTACAATGAGCAGTTCTTC. Full variable domain (rest looked up from reference TRBV11-2 and TRBJ2-1): EAGVAQSPRYKIIEKRQSVAFWCNPISGHATLYWYQQILGQGPKLLIQFQNNGVVDDSQLPKDRFSAERLKGVDSTLKIQPAKLEDSAVYLCASSVGGSGTYNEQFFGPGTRLTVL.

This sequence joins TRBV27 and TRBJ2-7, with D possibly matching TRBD2 (7 bases). V lost 0 bases and J lost 1, with 28 bases in between. Germline V CDR1 and CDR2: MNHEY, SMNVEV (reference sequence). This CDR3 has 21 residues. CDR3 DNA: TGTGCCAGCAGTTTATCGATGGGAGGGGGGGTCGCGAGGCACCTTTCCTACGAGCAGTACTTC. Its protein is CASSLSMGGGVARHLSYEQYF.

The V call is TRBV6-5, the J call TRBJ2-1, with 11 nucleotides matching TRBD1. Germline V CDR1 and CDR2: MNHEY, SVGAGI. V dropped 6 bases and J dropped 8; count of bases not matched to a gene: 6. CDR3 length equals 14 residues. CDR3: CASRGDRGYDEQFF. The CDR3 DNA reads TGTGCCAGCAGAGGGGACAGGGGGTATGATGAGCAGTTCTTC.

This clone has a single count. The chain employs TRBV28 and TRBJ1-2; D possibly corresponds to TRBD1 (6 bases). This CDR3 contains 13 residues. CDR1 and CDR2 from the germline V gene are MDHEN and SYDVKM. V was clipped by 6 bases and J by 4 bases, with 12 bases between them. CDR3 bases: TGTGCCAGCAGCCCGGGCAGGGGCTATGGCTACACCTTC. It encodes CASSPGRGYGYTF.

In this sample, this clone turned up a few times. The chain carries TRBV24-1 and TRBJ2-5, with a possible D match to TRBD1 (5 bases). The V end lost 5 bases, the J end lost 3 bases, and 15 bases lay between the germline ends. Germline V CDR1 and CDR2: KGHDR, SFDVKD. The CDR3 has 15 amino acids. CDR3 region: CATSALGAVEETQYF. CDR3 bases: TGTGCCACCAGTGCCCTAGGGGCAGTAGAAGAGACCCAGTACTTC.

This clone has a handful of counts. The chain is built from TRBV27 and TRBJ2-7, with TRBD1 matching over 9 bases. The length of the CDR3 is 12 residues. Germline assignment: CDR1 MNHEY and CDR2 SMNVEV (reference sequence). Trimming took 6 bases from V and 6 from J; bases not matched to a gene: 3. The CDR3 spells CASSWTGAEQYF. Here the CDR3 DNA reads TGTGCCAGCAGCTGGACAGGGGCCGAGCAGTACTTC.

There are a few counts of this clone. The chain recombines TRBV2 with TRBJ2-2; TRBD2 agrees at 8 bases. Trimming took 6 bases from V and 5 from J; bases not matched to a gene: 8. CDR3 length: 15 amino acids. Germline V gene data show CDR1 as SNHLY and CDR2 as FYNNEI. The CDR3 protein is CASSLAGGGTGELFF. CDR3 coding DNA: TGTGCCAGCAGCCTGGCGGGAGGAGGTACCGGGGAGCTGTTTTTT.

The rearrangement links TRBV5-1 to TRBJ2-3; 7 bases match TRBD1. The CDR3 is 16 residues long. V lost 3 bases to trimming and J lost 2 bases; unmatched junction nucleotides: 9. From germline, CDR1 is SGHRS and CDR2 YFSETQ. The CDR3 spells CASSSKVQGDTDTQYF. The CDR3 DNA reads as TGCGCCAGCAGCTCCAAAGTTCAGGGGGACACAGATACGCAGTATTTT.

The table lists this clone with a few counts. J is TRBJ2-1 and V is TRBV27; possibly TRBD1 for D (5 bases). In germline, CDR1 is MNHEY, CDR2 SMNVEV (reference sequence). Trimming removed 6 bases from V and 1 base from J, with 10 bases in between. CDR3 length: 14 amino acids. The DNA for the CDR3 is TGTGCCAGCAGGATGGGGCAGTCCTACAATGAGCAGTTCTTC. The encoded protein is CASRMGQSYNEQFF.

The chain recombines TRBV5-6 with TRBJ1-4; TRBD1 matches 7 bases. In germline, CDR1 is SGHDT, CDR2 YYEEEE. The length of the CDR3 is 15 residues. The V and J ends lost 5 bases and 7 bases, in that order; junction bases with no gene match: 11. The CDR3 sequence is CASSSRGGFGEKLFF. As DNA, the CDR3 is TGTGCCAGCAGTTCGAGAGGGGGCTTCGGTGAAAAACTGTTTTTT. The whole variable domain, remainder taken from reference TRBV5-6 and TRBJ1-4, is DAGVTQSPTHLIKTRGQQVTLRCSPKSGHDTVSWYQQALGQGPQFIFQYYEEEERQRGNFPDRFSGHQFPNYSSELNVNALLLGDSALYLCASSSRGGFGEKLFFGSGTQLSVL.

The chain carries TRBV7-8 and TRBJ1-5; 8 bases align to TRBD1. The CDR3 totals 18 residues. Germline lookup yields CDR1 SGHVS and CDR2 FQNEAQ. J was trimmed by 2 bases and V by 0 bases; bases with no gene match: 9. In DNA form, the CDR3 reads TGTGCCAGCAGCTTAGCCGCCAGGGGGCGGGTGGGCAATCAGCCCCAGCATTTT. Translation: CASSLAARGRVGNQPQHF.